This T cell receptor (beta chain) was observed in a study of shared clonotypes between healthy human individuals. CDR1 and CDR2 (germline): SGHTA, FQGTGA. With 8 bases removed from V and 2 bases from J, the gap between germline ends came to 11 bases. CDR3 length equals 13 residues. Clones were sequenced by immunoSEQ multiplex PCR, and TCRdb holds only the in-frame ones, with some missing. The sample records approximately 500,000 clones, about 85% being singletons. The clonotype was recovered from a woman in her thirties or forties in good health. Some clones in this sample may be carry-over from other donors' samples. The rearrangement joins TRBV7-3 to TRBJ2-3, with D possibly matching TRBD2 (6 bases). The specimen was PBMCs. This chain's CDR3 is CASAREYTDTQYF. As DNA, the CDR3 is TGTGCCAGCGCCCGGGAGTACACAGATACGCAGTATTTT.